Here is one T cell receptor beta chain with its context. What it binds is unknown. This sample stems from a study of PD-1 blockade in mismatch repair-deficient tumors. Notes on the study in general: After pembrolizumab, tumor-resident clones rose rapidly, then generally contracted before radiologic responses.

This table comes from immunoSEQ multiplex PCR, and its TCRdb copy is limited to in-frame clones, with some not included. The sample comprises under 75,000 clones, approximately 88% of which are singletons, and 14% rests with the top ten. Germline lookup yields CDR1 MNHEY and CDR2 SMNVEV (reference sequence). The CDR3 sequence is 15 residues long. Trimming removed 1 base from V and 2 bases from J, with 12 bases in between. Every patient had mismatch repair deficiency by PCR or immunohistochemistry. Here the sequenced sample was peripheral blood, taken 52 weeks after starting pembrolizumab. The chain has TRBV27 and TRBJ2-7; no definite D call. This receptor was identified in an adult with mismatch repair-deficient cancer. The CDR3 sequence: CASSLLPASPYEQYF. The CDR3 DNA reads TGTGCCAGCAGTTTATTGCCCGCCTCGCCCTACGAGCAGTACTTC.